The T cell receptor (beta chain) described here comes from a study of control samples from healthy donors and cancer patients. This table comes from immunoSEQ multiplex PCR, and its TCRdb copy is limited to in-frame clones, with some not included. The repertoire includes roughly 76,000 clones, 90% to 95% of them detected once, and 6.2% sits in the top ten. CDR1 and CDR2 from the germline V gene are SGHTS and YDEGEE. This CDR3 spans 14 amino acids. V shed 4 bases and J shed 0 bases, with 8 bases lying between them. This TCR derives from a woman aged 40 to 50 in good health. The V and J genes are TRBV5-8 and TRBJ1-3; tentative D call: TRBD1 (5 bases). The sample was blood. The CDR3, as DNA: TGTGCCAGCAGCCTGGGGCACTCTGGAAACACCATATATTTT. Its translation: CASSLGHSGNTIYF.